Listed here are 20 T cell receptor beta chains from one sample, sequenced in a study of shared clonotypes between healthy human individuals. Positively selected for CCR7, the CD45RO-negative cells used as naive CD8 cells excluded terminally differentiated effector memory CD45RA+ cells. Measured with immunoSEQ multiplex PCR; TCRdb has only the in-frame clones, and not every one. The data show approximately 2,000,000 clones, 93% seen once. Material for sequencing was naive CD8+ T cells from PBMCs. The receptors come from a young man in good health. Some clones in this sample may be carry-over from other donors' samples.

The CDR3 loop is CASSGTAVDSAYEQYF. CDR3 DNA sequence: TGTGCCAGCAGCGGGACGGCGGTGGACAGCGCCTACGAGCAGTACTTC. The chain recombines TRBV9 with TRBJ2-7; perhaps TRBD1 as D (6 bases). Germline lookup yields CDR1 SGDLS and CDR2 YYNGEE. This CDR3 has 16 residues. V shed 3 bases and J shed 2 bases, with 18 bases lying between them.

The CDR3 loop reads CASNWARTYEQYF. The CDR3 DNA reads as TGTGCCAGCAACTGGGCGAGAACCTACGAGCAGTACTTC. V is TRBV6-1 and J is TRBJ2-7; D gene unclear. V lost 7 bases, J lost 2 bases, and 12 bases lay in between. Germline values: CDR1 MNHNS, CDR2 SASEGT. The CDR3 extends over 13 amino acids.

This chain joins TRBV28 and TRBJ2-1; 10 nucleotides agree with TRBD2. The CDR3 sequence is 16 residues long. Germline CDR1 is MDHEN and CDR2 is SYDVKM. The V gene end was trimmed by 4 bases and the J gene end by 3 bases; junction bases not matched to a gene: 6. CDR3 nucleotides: TGTGCCAGCAGTTCATCTAGCGGGAGATTCTACAATGAGCAGTTCTTC. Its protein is CASSSSSGRFYNEQFF.

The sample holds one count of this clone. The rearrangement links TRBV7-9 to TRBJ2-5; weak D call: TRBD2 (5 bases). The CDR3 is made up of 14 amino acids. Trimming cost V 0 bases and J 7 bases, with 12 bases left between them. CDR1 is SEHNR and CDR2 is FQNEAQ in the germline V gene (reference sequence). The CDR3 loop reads CASSLAIPRGTQYF. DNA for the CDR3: TGTGCCAGCAGCTTAGCGATCCCTCGGGGGACCCAGTACTTC.

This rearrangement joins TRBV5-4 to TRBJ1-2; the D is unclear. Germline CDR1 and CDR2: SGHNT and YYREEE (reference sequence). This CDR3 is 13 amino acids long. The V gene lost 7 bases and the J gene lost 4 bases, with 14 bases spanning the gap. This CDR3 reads CASFSMGSYGYTF. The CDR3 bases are TGTGCCAGCTTCTCCATGGGTAGCTATGGCTACACCTTC.

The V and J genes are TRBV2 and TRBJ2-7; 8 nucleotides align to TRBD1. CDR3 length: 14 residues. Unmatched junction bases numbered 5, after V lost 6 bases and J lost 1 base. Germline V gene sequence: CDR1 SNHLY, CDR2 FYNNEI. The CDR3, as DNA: TGTGCCAGCAGCCGACAGGGGAAGTCCTACGAGCAGTACTTC. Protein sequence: CASSRQGKSYEQYF.

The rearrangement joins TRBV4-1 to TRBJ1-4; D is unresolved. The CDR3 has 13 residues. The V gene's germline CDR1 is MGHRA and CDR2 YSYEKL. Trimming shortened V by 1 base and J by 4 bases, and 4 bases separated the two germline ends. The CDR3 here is CASSQGDNEKLFF. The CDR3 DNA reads TGCGCCAGCAGCCAAGGGGATAATGAAAAACTGTTTTTT.

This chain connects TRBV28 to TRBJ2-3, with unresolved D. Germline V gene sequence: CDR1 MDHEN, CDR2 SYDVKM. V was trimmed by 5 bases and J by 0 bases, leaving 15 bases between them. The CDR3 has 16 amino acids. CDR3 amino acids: CASSPLAASSTDTQYF. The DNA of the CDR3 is TGTGCCAGCAGTCCCCTGGCGGCCTCTAGCACAGATACGCAGTATTTT.

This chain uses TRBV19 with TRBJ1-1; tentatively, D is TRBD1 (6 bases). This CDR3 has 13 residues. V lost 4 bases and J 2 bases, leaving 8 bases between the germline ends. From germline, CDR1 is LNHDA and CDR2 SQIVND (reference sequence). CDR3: CASSTGHNTEAFF. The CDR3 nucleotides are TGTGCCAGTAGTACGGGACACAACACTGAAGCTTTCTTT.

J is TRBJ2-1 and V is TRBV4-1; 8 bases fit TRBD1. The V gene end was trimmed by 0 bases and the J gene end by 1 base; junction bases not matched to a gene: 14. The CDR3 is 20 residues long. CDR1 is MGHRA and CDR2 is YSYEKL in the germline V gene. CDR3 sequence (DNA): TGCGCCAGCAGCCAAGATGGGGCAGGGGGCTTCGTAGGGTCCTACAATGAGCAGTTCTTC. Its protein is CASSQDGAGGFVGSYNEQFF.

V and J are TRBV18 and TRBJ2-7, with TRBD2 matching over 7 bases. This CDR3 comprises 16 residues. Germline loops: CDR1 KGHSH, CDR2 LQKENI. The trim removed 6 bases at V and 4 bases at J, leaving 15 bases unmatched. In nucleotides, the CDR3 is TGTGCCAGCTCTTACGACGGGAGGTCGGTCCCTTACGAGCAGTACTTC. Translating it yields CASSYDGRSVPYEQYF.

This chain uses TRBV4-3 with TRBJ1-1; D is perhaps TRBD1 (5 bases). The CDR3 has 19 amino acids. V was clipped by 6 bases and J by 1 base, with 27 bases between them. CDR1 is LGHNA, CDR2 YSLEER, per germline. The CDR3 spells CASRQTPQGYLNPNTEAFF. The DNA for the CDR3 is TGCGCCAGCAGACAGACACCCCAGGGATATTTAAATCCGAACACTGAAGCTTTCTTT.

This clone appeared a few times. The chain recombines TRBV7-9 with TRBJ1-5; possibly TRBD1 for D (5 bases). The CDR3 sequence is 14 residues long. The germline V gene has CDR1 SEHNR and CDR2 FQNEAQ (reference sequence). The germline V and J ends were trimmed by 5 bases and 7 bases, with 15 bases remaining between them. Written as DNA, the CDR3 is TGTGCCAGCAGCACGGAGGGGATTTACCAGCCCCAGCATTTT. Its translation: CASSTEGIYQPQHF.

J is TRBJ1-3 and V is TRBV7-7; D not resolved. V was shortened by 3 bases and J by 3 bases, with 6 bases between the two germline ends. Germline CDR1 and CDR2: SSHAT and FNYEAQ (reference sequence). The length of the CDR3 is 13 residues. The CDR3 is CASSFNLGNTIYF. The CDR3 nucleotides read TGTGCCAGCAGCTTTAATCTTGGAAACACCATATATTTT.

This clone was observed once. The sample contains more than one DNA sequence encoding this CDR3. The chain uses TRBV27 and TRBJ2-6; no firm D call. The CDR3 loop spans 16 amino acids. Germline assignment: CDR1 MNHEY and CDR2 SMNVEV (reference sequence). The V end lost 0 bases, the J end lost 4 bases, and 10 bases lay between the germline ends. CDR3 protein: CASSLSPGSGANVLTF. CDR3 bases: TGTGCCAGCAGTTTATCCCCCGGCTCAGGGGCCAACGTCCTGACTTTC. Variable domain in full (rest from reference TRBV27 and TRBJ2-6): EAQVTQNPRYLITVTGKKLTVTCSQNMNHEYMSWYRQDPGLGLRQIYYSMNVEVTDKGDVPEGYKVSRKEKRNFPLILESPSPNQTSLYFCASSLSPGSGANVLTFGAGSRLTVL.

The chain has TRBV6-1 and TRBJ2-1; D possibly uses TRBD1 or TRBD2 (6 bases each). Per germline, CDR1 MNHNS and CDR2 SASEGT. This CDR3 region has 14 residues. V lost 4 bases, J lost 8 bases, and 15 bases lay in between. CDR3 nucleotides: TGTGCCAGCAGTGGCCCGACGAGGGGGGATGAGCAGTTCTTC. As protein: CASSGPTRGDEQFF.

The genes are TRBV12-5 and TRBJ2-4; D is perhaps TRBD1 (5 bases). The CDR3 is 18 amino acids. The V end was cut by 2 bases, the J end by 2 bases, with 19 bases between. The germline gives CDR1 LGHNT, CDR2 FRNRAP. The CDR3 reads CASGLPGLTGPPKNIQYF. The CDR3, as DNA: TGTGCTAGTGGTTTGCCGGGTTTAACAGGTCCCCCCAAAAACATTCAGTACTTC.

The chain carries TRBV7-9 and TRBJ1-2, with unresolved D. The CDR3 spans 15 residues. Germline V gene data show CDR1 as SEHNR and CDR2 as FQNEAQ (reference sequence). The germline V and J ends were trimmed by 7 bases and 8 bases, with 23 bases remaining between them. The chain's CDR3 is CASTSLDTPGLGYTF. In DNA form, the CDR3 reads TGTGCCAGCACCTCTTTAGACACCCCGGGTTTAGGCTACACCTTC.

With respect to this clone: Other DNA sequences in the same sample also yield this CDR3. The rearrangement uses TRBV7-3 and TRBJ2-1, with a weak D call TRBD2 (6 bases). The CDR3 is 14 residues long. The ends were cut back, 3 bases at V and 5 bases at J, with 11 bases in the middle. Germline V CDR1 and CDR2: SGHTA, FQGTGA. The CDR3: CASSLGSGHNEQFF. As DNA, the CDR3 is TGTGCCAGCAGCTTGGGTAGCGGTCACAATGAGCAGTTCTTC.

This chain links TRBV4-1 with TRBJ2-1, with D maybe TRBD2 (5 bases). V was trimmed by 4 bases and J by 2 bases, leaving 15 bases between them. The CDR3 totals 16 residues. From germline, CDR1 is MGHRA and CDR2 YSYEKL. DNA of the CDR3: TGCGCCAGCAGCCCCCGGCCCAGCGGTGCCTACAATGAGCAGTTCTTC. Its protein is CASSPRPSGAYNEQFF.